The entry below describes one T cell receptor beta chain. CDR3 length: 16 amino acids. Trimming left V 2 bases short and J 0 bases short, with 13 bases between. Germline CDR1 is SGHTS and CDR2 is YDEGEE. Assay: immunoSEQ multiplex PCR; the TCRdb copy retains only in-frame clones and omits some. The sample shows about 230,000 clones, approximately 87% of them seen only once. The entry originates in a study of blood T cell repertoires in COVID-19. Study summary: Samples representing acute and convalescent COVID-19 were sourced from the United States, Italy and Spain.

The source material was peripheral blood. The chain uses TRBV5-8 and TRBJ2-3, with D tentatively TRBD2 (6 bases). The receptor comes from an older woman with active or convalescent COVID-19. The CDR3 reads CASSLAAGTSTDTQYF. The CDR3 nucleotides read TGTGCCAGCAGCTTAGCAGCGGGCACTAGCACAGATACGCAGTATTTT.